This TCR beta chain is from a study of naive and memory T cell subsets. After CD4 positive bead selection, the CD4-negative fraction gave CD8 T cells. Two oligonucleotides, mixed equimolar, formed the beta constant-region primer covering TRBC1 and TRBC2. The ligated cDNA underwent four PCR rounds using SP2 and nested alpha and beta constant-region primers. Using its own MiXCR run on the UMI-ligation and nested PCR reads, TCRdb lists one record per CDR3 protein. The sample has more than 95,000 distinct CDR3 sequences; more than 14% are singletons. CDR3 size: 15 residues. Unmatched junction bases numbered 9, after V lost 5 bases and J lost 4 bases. CDR1 is SGHDN, CDR2 FVKESK, per germline. This clonotype has only a few counts. As yet, its antigen is unknown. Study observations and caveats: From naive to CM, EM and EMRA, diversity decreased and Gini increased. Possibly reflecting memory cells re-expressing CD45RA, a few larger clonotypes occurred in naive repertoires, especially CD8.

The TCR originated in a human donor in good health. What was sequenced was naive CD8+ T cells from blood. The J gene is TRBJ2-5, the V gene TRBV14, with 8 positions matching TRBD2. CDR3 protein: CASSSLAEPVETQYF. The CDR3 DNA reads as TGTGCCAGCAGCTCACTAGCGGAGCCCGTAGAGACCCAGTACTTC.